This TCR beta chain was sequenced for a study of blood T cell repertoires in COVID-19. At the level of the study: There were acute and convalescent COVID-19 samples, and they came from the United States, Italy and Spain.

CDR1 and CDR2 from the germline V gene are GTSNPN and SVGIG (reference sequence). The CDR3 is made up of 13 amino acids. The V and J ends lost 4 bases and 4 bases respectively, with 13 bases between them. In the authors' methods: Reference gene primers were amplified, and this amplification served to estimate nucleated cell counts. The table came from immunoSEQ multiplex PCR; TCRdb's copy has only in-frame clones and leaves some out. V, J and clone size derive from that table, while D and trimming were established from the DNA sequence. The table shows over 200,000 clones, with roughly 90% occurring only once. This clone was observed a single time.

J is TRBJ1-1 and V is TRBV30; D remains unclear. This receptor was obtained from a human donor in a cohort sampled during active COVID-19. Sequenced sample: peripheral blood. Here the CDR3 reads CAWNNAVPTEAFF. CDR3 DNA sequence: TGTGCCTGGAATAATGCAGTACCCACTGAAGCTTTCTTT.